Shown below are 25 T cell receptor beta chains from a single sample sequenced in a study of cytomegalovirus exposure and HLA in healthy donors (dated by TCRdb to 2016 to 2017). Library method: the immunoSEQ multiplex PCR assay. For the multiplex PCR, a mixture combining 60 forward primers for TCR Vbeta segments and 13 reverse primers for TCR Jbeta segments was used. Sourced from immuneACCESS, this table was stored by TCRdb with only in-frame sequences that have V and J called. A share of the clones is absent; for the studies checked, an unresolved V gene accounts for under half, and the remainder has no known explanation. The table for this sample lists some 79,000 clones; about 79% of them were counted only once. In total, the top ten clones hold 4.5% to 7% of the sample. What was sequenced was PBMCs. The receptors derive from a male donor in good health and CMV-seropositive.

The J gene is TRBJ2-2, the V gene TRBV6-1, with 7 nucleotides matching TRBD1. The length of the CDR3 is 13 residues. Germline assignment: CDR1 MNHNS and CDR2 SASEGT. V dropped 10 bases and J dropped 1; count of bases not matched to a gene: 3. CDR3 DNA: TGTGCCATCCAGGGGGTGAACACCGGGGAGCTGTTTTTT. This encodes CAIQGVNTGELFF.

This clone was observed a single time. The V and J genes are TRBV6-1 and TRBJ2-1; a possible D gene is TRBD2 (5 bases). The CDR3 consists of 15 residues. Trimming shortened V by 7 bases and J by 8 bases, and 21 bases separated the two germline ends. Germline CDR1 MNHNS, CDR2 SASEGT. This CDR3 is CASTEVETSVDEQFF. CDR3 bases: TGTGCCAGCACGGAGGTAGAGACCTCCGTCGATGAGCAGTTCTTC.

This rearrangement joins TRBV2 to TRBJ2-7; 7 nucleotides line up with TRBD2. The junction had 11 bases not matched to a gene; V was cut back by 7 bases and J by 5 bases. CDR1 and CDR2 (germline): SNHLY, FYNNEI. The CDR3 is 14 amino acids. The CDR3 loop reads CASTIGPAGDEQYF. In DNA, the CDR3 is TGTGCCAGCACGATTGGCCCCGCGGGGGACGAGCAGTACTTC.

The genes are TRBV27 and TRBJ2-2; maybe TRBD2 (6 bases). CDR1 MNHEY and CDR2 SMNVEV come from the germline V gene (reference sequence). The V and J ends lost 0 bases and 6 bases respectively, with 11 bases between them. This CDR3 is 15 amino acids long. In DNA, the CDR3 is TGTGCCAGCAGTTTATCGGGAGGTTGGTCCGGGGAGCTGTTTTTT. Residues: CASSLSGGWSGELFF.

The chain uses TRBV5-1 and TRBJ2-7; a possible D gene is TRBD1 (7 bases). The CDR3 contains 14 residues. Germline lookup yields CDR1 SGHRS and CDR2 YFSETQ. V lost 3 bases and J 5 bases, leaving 15 bases between the germline ends. CDR3 DNA: TGCGCCAGCAGCTCCTACAGGGGAGGCGACGAGCAGTACTTC. It yields the protein CASSSYRGGDEQYF.

The V gene is TRBV19, the J gene TRBJ1-1; D perhaps matches TRBD1 (6 bases). The V end lost 4 bases, the J end lost 1 base, and 10 bases lay between the germline ends. The germline gives CDR1 LNHDA, CDR2 SQIVND (reference sequence). The CDR3 is 14 residues long. CDR3 sequence reads: CASSNLGGNTEAFF. CDR3 DNA: TGTGCCAGTAGTAACTTAGGGGGGAACACTGAAGCTTTCTTT.

This clone was observed once. The chain recombines TRBV10-3 with TRBJ1-5, with TRBD1 matching 7 bases. This CDR3 is 13 amino acids long. V lost 6 bases, J lost 3 bases, and 2 bases stayed unmatched. From germline, CDR1 is ENHRY and CDR2 SYGVKD. CDR3 bases: TGTGCCATCAGAACAGGGGTCAATCAGCCCCAGCATTTT. This translates into CAIRTGVNQPQHF.

The chain has TRBV5-6 and TRBJ2-7, with a possible D match to TRBD2 (7 bases). Germline V gene lookup returns CDR1 SGHDT and CDR2 YYEEEE. The CDR3 is 15 amino acids. The germline V and J ends were trimmed by 0 bases and 5 bases, with 15 bases remaining between them. CDR3 residues: CASSLVGGGSDEQYF. CDR3 coding DNA: TGTGCCAGCAGCTTGGTAGGGGGGGGCTCTGACGAGCAGTACTTC.

This clone was counted a single time. This chain links TRBV5-1 with TRBJ2-3, with 9 bases that match TRBD1. V trimming: 0 bases; J trimming: 3 bases; junction bases outside the gene matches: 11. Germline V CDR1 and CDR2: SGHRS, YFSETQ. The length of the CDR3 is 18 residues. The CDR3, as DNA: TGCGCCAGCAGCTTGGATGGCGCTTCCGGACAGGGGACAGATACGCAGTATTTT. Translated: CASSLDGASGQGTDTQYF.

This chain links TRBV4-3 with TRBJ1-2; 8 bases align to TRBD1. Trimming took 0 bases from V and 14 from J; bases not matched to a gene: 14. The CDR3 has 15 amino acids. In germline, CDR1 is LGHNA, CDR2 YSLEER. The CDR3 DNA is TGCGCCAGCAGCCAAGAACTCGGACAGGGTAGGGCTGGAACCTTC. The encoded protein is CASSQELGQGRAGTF.

The chain links TRBV5-1 to TRBJ1-2, with 12 nucleotides matching TRBD1. CDR3 length equals 14 residues. Germline loops: CDR1 SGHRS, CDR2 YFSETQ. J gave up 6 bases and V 3 bases, and 3 bases lay outside the gene matches. This chain's CDR3 is CASSSGQGADGYTF. DNA of the CDR3: TGCGCCAGCAGCTCGGGACAGGGGGCTGATGGCTACACCTTC.

V and J are TRBV6-1 and TRBJ1-6; TRBD1 matches 9 bases. This CDR3 has 14 residues. Germline lookup yields CDR1 MNHNS and CDR2 SASEGT. The ends lost 6 bases at V and 10 bases at J; junction bases unmatched: 7. The CDR3 DNA reads TGTGCCAGCAGCCCACAGGGGGCGGGATCACCCCTCCACTTT. It yields the protein CASSPQGAGSPLHF.

The chain combines TRBV7-6 with TRBJ1-1, with 7 bases matching TRBD1. This CDR3 region has 15 residues. J lost 3 bases, V lost 5 bases, and 9 bases had no gene match. Germline-derived CDR1 and CDR2 are SGHVS and FNYEAQ. CDR3 amino acids: CASSERLQGDTEAFF. DNA for the CDR3: TGTGCCAGCAGCGAGCGATTGCAGGGGGACACTGAAGCTTTCTTT.

The CDR3 DNA sequence: TGTGCCAGCAGCCCGTCCCGAGGTGAGCAGTACTTC. Encoded protein: CASSPSRGEQYF. The chain employs TRBV7-2 and TRBJ2-7; D is undetermined. Looked up from germline, CDR1 is SGHTA and CDR2 is FQGNSA. The CDR3 is 12 residues long. Trimming removed 5 bases at V and 7 bases at J, with 12 bases between. The full variable domain, in which reference TRBV7-2 and TRBJ2-7 provide the parts outside the CDR3, is GAGVSQSPSNKVTEKGKDVELRCDPISGHTALYWYRQSLGQGLEFLIYFQGNSAPDKSGLPSDRFSAERTGGSVSTLTIQRTQQEDSAVYLCASSPSRGEQYFGPGTRLTVT.

This chain joins TRBV4-2 and TRBJ2-3; D gene ambiguous. Germline CDR1 reads LGHNA; CDR2 reads YNFKEQ. This CDR3 region has 14 residues. Trimming cost V 3 bases and J 6 bases, with 13 bases left between them. CDR3 sequence: CASSQSHEEDTQYF. DNA of the CDR3: TGTGCCAGCAGCCAGAGTCACGAGGAGGATACGCAGTATTTT.

The J gene is TRBJ1-2, the V gene TRBV4-3; maybe TRBD1 (6 bases). The ends were cut back, 1 base at V and 2 bases at J, with 11 bases in the middle. This CDR3 comprises 15 residues. Germline assignment: CDR1 LGHNA and CDR2 YSLEER. The CDR3 protein is CASSQASQGNYGYTF. The CDR3 coding sequence is TGCGCCAGCAGCCAAGCCAGCCAGGGGAACTATGGCTACACCTTC.

The CDR3: CASNNGRTGELFF. For the CDR3, the DNA is TGTGCCAGCAATAATGGGCGCACCGGGGAGCTGTTTTTT. V is TRBV9 and J is TRBJ2-2; no firm D call. The CDR3 contains 13 residues. Germline V gene lookup returns CDR1 SGDLS and CDR2 YYNGEE. The V end was cut by 6 bases, the J end by 4 bases, with 10 bases between.

The chain uses TRBV28 and TRBJ2-3; possibly TRBD1 for D (6 bases). This CDR3 comprises 17 residues. V lost 8 bases and J 0 bases, leaving 21 bases between the germline ends. In germline, CDR1 is MDHEN, CDR2 SYDVKM. The CDR3 nucleotides are TGTGCCAGCGGCGAACTCGGCAGGGGCCTTAGCACAGATACGCAGTATTTT. Protein sequence: CASGELGRGLSTDTQYF.

About this clone: At one boundary the junction diverges from the germline segment, which might be a read error. Different DNA sequences within this sample yield the same CDR3. The rearrangement uses TRBV9 and TRBJ2-2; D might be TRBD2 (7 bases). The CDR3 loop spans 15 amino acids. Per germline, CDR1 SGDLS and CDR2 YYNGEE. The CDR3 DNA is TGTGCCAGCAGCGTAGAGGCGGGGGACACCGGGGAACTGTTTTTT. Its translation: CASSVEAGDTGELFF.

The chain recombines TRBV6-5 with TRBJ1-2; D remains ambiguous. CDR3 length equals 13 residues. V gave up 2 bases and J gave up 4 bases, with 8 bases separating them. From germline, CDR1 is MNHEY and CDR2 SVGAGI. The CDR3 DNA sequence: TGTGCCAGCAGTTACGACCGGGGCTATGGCTACACCTTC. Amino acid sequence: CASSYDRGYGYTF.

The chain links TRBV15 to TRBJ2-7; D is perhaps TRBD1 (5 bases). The CDR3 covers 14 residues. Looked up from germline, CDR1 is LNHNV and CDR2 is YYDKDF (reference sequence). V was shortened by 0 bases and J by 4 bases, with 10 bases between the two germline ends. The CDR3 loop is CATSRDRVWYEQYF. CDR3 nucleotides: TGTGCCACCAGCAGAGACAGGGTTTGGTACGAGCAGTACTTC.

The chain has TRBV5-8 and TRBJ2-2; TRBD2 matches at 9 bases. This CDR3 contains 15 residues. V shed 2 bases, J shed 4 bases, and the junction held 3 bases outside the gene matches. Per the germline V gene, CDR1 is SGHTS and CDR2 is YDEGEE. The CDR3 DNA is TGTGCCAGCAGCTTTGCGGGAGGGCGCACCGGGGAGCTGTTTTTT. It is translated as CASSFAGGRTGELFF.

The chain is built from TRBV7-9 and TRBJ2-3; possibly TRBD2 for D (6 bases). CDR1 is SEHNR and CDR2 is FQNEAQ in the germline V gene (reference sequence). This CDR3 is built from 15 residues. The V gene lost 0 bases and the J gene lost 4 bases, with 11 bases spanning the gap. The CDR3 sequence: CASSLASGAPDTQYF. In DNA form, the CDR3 reads TGTGCCAGCAGCTTAGCTTCGGGAGCCCCAGATACGCAGTATTTT. The complete variable domain, with remaining parts taken from reference TRBV7-9 and TRBJ2-3, reads DTGVSQNPRHKITKRGQNVTFRCDPISEHNRLYWYRQTLGQGPEFLTYFQNEAQLEKSRLLSDRFSAERPKGSFSTLEIQRTEQGDSAMYLCASSLASGAPDTQYFGPGTRLTVL.

The chain joins TRBV28 to TRBJ2-1; D might be TRBD2 (7 bases). V lost 3 bases and J lost 7, with 16 bases in between. The germline V gene has CDR1 MDHEN and CDR2 SYDVKM. This CDR3 has 15 residues. In DNA form, the CDR3 reads TGTGCCAGCAGTTTGGGGGGGCCAGGGACGAATGAGCAGTTCTTC. Amino acids: CASSLGGPGTNEQFF. Full variable domain (outside the CDR3, taken from reference TRBV28 and TRBJ2-1): DVKVTQSSRYLVKRTGEKVFLECVQDMDHENMFWYRQDPGLGLRLIYFSYDVKMKEKGDIPEGYSVSREKKERFSLILESASTNQTSMYLCASSLGGPGTNEQFFGPGTRLTVL.

The CDR3: CASSGRQGTNEKLFF. CDR3 bases: TGTGCCAGCAGTGGTAGACAGGGAACTAATGAAAAACTGTTTTTT. The chain couples TRBV25-1 to TRBJ1-4; 7 positions agree with TRBD1. This CDR3 has 15 residues. CDR1 is MGHDK, CDR2 SYGVNS, per germline. V dropped 4 bases and J dropped 1; count of bases not matched to a gene: 3.